The present T cell receptor (beta chain) was sequenced within a study of blood T cells in healthy people across ages. This clonotype turned up a few times. The CDR3 is made up of 14 amino acids. Per the germline V gene, CDR1 is KGHDR and CDR2 is SFDVKD. The junction had 4 bases not matched to a gene; V was cut back by 0 bases and J by 10 bases. The authors ran a second PCR of about 6 to 12 cycles using a sample-barcoded 5' primer and a J-beta primer mix. TCRdb recomputed calls from the 5' RACE reads with MiXCR, one row per CDR3 protein. The sample has about 1,800,000 distinct CDR3 sequences, 28% seen once; the top ten hold about 8%.

This TCR was recovered from a woman aged 25 to 45 in good health. Sequencing was performed on blood. V usage is TRBV24-1 and J usage is TRBJ2-1, with 8 bases identical to TRBD2. As DNA, the CDR3 is TGTGCCACCAGTGATTTGGCGGGGGGCGGCGAGCAGTTCTTC. Amino acid sequence: CATSDLAGGGEQFF.